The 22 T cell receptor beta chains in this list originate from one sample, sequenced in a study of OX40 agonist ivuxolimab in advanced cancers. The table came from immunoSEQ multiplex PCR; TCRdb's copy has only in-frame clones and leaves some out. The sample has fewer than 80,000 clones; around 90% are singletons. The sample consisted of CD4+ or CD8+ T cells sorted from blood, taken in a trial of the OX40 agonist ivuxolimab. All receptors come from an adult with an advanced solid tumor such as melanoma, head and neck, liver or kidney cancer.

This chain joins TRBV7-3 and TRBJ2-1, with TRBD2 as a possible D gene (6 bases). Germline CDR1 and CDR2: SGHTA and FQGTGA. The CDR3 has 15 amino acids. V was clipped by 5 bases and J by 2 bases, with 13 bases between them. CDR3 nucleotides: TGTGCCAGCAGCGTAAAGCGGGTGACCTACAATGAGCAGTTCTTC. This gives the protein CASSVKRVTYNEQFF.

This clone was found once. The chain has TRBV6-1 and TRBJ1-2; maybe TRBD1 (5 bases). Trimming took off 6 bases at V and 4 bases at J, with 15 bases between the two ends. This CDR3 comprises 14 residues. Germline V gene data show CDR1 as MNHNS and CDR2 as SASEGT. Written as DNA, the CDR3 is TGTGCCAGCAGCTTCCCAGGGAGTATCTATGGCTACACCTTC. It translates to CASSFPGSIYGYTF.

CDR3 sequence: CASSARDLDTQYF. The CDR3 DNA reads TGTGCCAGCAGCGCCCGCGATCTTGATACGCAGTATTTT. The chain is built from TRBV6-4 and TRBJ2-3; D call uncertain. V was pared by 6 bases and J by 6 bases, with 13 bases between. CDR1 MRHNA and CDR2 SNTAGT come from the germline V gene. The CDR3 has 13 amino acids.

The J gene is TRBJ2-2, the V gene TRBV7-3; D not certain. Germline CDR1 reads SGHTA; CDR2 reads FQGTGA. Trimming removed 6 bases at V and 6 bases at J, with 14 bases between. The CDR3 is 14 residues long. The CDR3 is CASRASPLAGELFF. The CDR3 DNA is TGTGCCAGCAGGGCAAGCCCCTTGGCCGGGGAGCTGTTTTTT.

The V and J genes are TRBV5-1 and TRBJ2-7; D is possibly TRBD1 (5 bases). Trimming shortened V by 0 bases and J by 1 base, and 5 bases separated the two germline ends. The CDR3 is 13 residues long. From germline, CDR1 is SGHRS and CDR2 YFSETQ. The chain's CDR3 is CASSLGQSYEQYF. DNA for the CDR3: TGCGCCAGCAGCTTGGGACAGTCCTACGAGCAGTACTTC.

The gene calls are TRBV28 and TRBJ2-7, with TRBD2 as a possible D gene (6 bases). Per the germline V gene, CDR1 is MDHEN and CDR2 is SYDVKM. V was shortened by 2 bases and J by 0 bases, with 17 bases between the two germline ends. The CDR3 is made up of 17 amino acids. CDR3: CASSLASWASVSYEQYF. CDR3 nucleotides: TGTGCCAGCAGTTTAGCAAGTTGGGCTAGCGTCTCCTACGAGCAGTACTTC.

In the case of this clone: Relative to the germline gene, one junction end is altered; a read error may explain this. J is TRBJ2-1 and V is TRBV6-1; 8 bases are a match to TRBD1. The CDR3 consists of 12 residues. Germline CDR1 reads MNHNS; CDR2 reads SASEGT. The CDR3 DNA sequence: TGTGCCAGCAGTCTACTGACAGGGGAGACCCTCTTC. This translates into CASSLLTGETLF.

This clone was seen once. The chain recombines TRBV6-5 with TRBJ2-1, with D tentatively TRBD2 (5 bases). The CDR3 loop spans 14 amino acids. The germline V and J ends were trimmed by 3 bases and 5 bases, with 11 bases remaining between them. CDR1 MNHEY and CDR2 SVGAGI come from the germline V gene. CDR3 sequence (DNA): TGTGCCAGCAGTTATCCGCGGGCCGACAATGAGCAGTTCTTC. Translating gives CASSYPRADNEQFF.

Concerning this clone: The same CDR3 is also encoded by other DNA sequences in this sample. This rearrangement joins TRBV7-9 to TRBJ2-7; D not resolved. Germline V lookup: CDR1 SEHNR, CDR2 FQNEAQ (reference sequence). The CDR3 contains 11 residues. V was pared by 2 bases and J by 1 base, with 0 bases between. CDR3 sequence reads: CASSLSYEQYF. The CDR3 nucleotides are TGTGCCAGCAGCTTATCCTACGAGCAGTACTTC.

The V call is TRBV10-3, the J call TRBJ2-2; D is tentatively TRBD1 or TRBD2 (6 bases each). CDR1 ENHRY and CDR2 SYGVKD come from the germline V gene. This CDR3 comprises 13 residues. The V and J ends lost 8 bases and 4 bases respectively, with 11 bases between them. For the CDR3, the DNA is TGTGCCATCTGGAGGGGGTCCACCGGGGAGCTGTTTTTT. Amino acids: CAIWRGSTGELFF.

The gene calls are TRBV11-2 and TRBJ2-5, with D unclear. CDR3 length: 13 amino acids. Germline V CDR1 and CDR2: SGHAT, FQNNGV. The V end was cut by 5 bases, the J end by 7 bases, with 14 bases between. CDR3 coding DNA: TGTGCCAGCAGCCCCGGCTTCTCGGGGACCCAGTACTTC. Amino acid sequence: CASSPGFSGTQYF.

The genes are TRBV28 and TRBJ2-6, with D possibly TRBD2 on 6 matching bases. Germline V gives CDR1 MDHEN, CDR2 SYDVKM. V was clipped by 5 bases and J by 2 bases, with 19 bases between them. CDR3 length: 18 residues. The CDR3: CASSPPWRDRPGANVLTF. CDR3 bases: TGTGCCAGCAGTCCCCCTTGGCGGGACCGACCTGGGGCCAACGTCCTGACTTTC.

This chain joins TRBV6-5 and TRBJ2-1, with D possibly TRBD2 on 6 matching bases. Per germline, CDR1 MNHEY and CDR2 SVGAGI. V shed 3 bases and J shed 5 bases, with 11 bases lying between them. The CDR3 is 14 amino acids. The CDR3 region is CASSYEASDNEQFF. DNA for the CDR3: TGTGCCAGCAGTTATGAGGCTAGCGACAATGAGCAGTTCTTC.

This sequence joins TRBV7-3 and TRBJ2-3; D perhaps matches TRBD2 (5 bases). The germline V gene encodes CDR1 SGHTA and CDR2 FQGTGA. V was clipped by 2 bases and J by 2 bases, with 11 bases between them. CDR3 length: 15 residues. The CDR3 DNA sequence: TGTGCCAGCAGCTTACTATCGGGGAACACAGATACGCAGTATTTT. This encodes CASSLLSGNTDTQYF.

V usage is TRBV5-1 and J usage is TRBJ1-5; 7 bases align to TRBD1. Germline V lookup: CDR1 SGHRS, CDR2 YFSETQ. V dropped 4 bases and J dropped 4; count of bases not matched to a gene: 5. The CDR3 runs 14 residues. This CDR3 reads CASSPGQANQPQHF. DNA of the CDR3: TGCGCCAGCAGCCCCGGACAGGCAAATCAGCCCCAGCATTTT.

CDR3 protein: CASSFAGSSGANVLTF. CDR3 DNA: TGCGCCAGCAGCTTTGCGGGGAGCTCTGGGGCCAACGTCCTGACTTTC. J is TRBJ2-6 and V is TRBV5-1; D may be TRBD2 (6 bases). The CDR3 consists of 16 residues. V lost 2 bases, J lost 0 bases, and 9 bases lay in between. Germline CDR1 reads SGHRS; CDR2 reads YFSETQ.

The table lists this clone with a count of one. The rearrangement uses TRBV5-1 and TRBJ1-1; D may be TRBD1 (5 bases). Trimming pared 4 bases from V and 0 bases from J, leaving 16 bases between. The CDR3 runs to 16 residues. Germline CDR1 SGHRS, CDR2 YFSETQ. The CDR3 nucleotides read TGCGCCAGCAGCCCCCGGGACGGACGCTTGAACACTGAAGCTTTCTTT. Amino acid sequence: CASSPRDGRLNTEAFF.

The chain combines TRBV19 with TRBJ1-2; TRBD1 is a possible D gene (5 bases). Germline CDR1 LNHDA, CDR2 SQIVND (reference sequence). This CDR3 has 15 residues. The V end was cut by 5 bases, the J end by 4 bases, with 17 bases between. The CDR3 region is CASSPPRGQGYGYTF. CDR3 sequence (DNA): TGTGCCAGTAGTCCTCCGCGGGGCCAGGGCTATGGCTACACCTTC.

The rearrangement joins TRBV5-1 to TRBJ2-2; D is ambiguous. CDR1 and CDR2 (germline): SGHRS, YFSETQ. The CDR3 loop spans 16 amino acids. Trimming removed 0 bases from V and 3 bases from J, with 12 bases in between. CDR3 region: CASSLGGGSYTGELFF. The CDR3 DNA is TGCGCCAGCAGCTTGGGAGGCGGCAGCTACACCGGGGAGCTGTTTTTT. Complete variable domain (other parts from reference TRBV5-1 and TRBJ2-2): KAGVTQTPRYLIKTRGQQVTLSCSPISGHRSVSWYQQTPGQGLQFLFEYFSETQRNKGNFPGRFSGRQFSNSRSEMNVSTLELGDSALYLCASSLGGGSYTGELFFGEGSRLTVL.

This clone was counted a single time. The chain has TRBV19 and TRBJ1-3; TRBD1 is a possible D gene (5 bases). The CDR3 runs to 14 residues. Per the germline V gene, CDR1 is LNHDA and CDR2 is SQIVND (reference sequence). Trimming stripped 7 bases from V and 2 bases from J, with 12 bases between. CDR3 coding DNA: TGTGCCAGTAATCTCCAGGGACCTGGAAACACCATATATTTT. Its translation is CASNLQGPGNTIYF.

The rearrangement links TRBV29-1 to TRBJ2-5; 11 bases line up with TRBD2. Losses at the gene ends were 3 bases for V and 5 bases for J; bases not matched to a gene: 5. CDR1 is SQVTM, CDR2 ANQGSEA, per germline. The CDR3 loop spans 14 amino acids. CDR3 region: CSVDILAGAETQYF. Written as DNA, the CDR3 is TGCAGCGTTGATATACTAGCGGGAGCGGAGACCCAGTACTTC.

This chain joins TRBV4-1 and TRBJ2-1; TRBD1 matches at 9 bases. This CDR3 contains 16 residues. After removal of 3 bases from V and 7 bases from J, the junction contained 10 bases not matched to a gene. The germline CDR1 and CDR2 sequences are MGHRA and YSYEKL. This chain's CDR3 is CASSQGGQGLGNEQFF. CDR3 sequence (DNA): TGCGCCAGCAGCCAGGGGGGACAGGGCCTGGGGAATGAGCAGTTCTTC.